The 9 T cell receptor beta chains below come from one sample, sequenced in a study of T cell responses to AZD1222 COVID-19 vaccine. Generated by immunoSEQ multiplex PCR, the TCRdb table keeps only in-frame clones and is missing some. The sample shows approximately 70,000 clones, around 88% of them seen only once. The sequencing used peripheral blood, collected 28 days after the second dose of the MenACWY control vaccine. Receptors were obtained from an adult who received the MenACWY meningococcal vaccine as a control.

This chain connects TRBV7-3 to TRBJ2-7; D remains unclear. Germline V gene lookup returns CDR1 SGHTA and CDR2 FQGTGA. This CDR3 spans 13 amino acids. V was trimmed by 0 bases and J by 10 bases, leaving 13 bases between them. The CDR3 bases are TGTGCCAGCAGCTTAACACGTGAGGCGCTACAGTACTTC. Protein: CASSLTREALQYF.

V usage is TRBV29-1 and J usage is TRBJ1-1, with a possible D match to TRBD1 (5 bases). The germline gives CDR1 SQVTM, CDR2 ANQGSEA. Trimming pared 2 bases from V and 4 bases from J, leaving 14 bases between. The length of the CDR3 is 14 residues. This CDR3 reads CSVELSPGATEAFF. The CDR3 DNA reads as TGCAGCGTTGAATTGTCCCCTGGGGCCACTGAAGCTTTCTTT. Drawing the rest from reference TRBV29-1 and TRBJ1-1, the complete variable domain is SAVISQKPSRDICQRGTSLTIQCQVDSQVTMMFWYRQQPGQSLTLIATANQGSEATYESGFVIDKFPISRPNLTFSTLTVSNMSPEDSSIYLCSVELSPGATEAFFGQGTRLTVV.

This sequence joins TRBV19 and TRBJ1-4, with 7 nucleotides matching TRBD1. Germline trimming cut 5 bases from V and 3 bases from J; bases unmatched to any gene: 9. Germline CDR1 reads LNHDA; CDR2 reads SQIVND (reference sequence). The CDR3 totals 16 residues. The DNA of the CDR3 is TGTGCCAGTAGTTGGGACAGCCACCGGTCTAATGAAAAACTGTTTTTT. Encoded protein: CASSWDSHRSNEKLFF.

This clone came up once. The V call is TRBV28, the J call TRBJ1-6; D perhaps matches TRBD1 (6 bases). Trimming removed 2 bases from V and 5 bases from J, with 10 bases in between. The germline V gene encodes CDR1 MDHEN and CDR2 SYDVKM. The CDR3 sequence is 15 residues long. DNA of the CDR3: TGTGCCAGCAGTTTACCCGGGACAAATAATTCACCCCTCCACTTT. Amino acids: CASSLPGTNNSPLHF.

The chain carries TRBV2 and TRBJ1-4; no clear D. V lost 3 bases, J lost 7 bases, and 6 bases lay in between. The germline V gene encodes CDR1 SNHLY and CDR2 FYNNEI. The CDR3 loop spans 12 amino acids. The chain's CDR3 is CASSEGGEKLFF. Here the CDR3 DNA reads TGTGCCAGCAGTGAGGGAGGTGAAAAACTGTTTTTT.

The rearrangement uses TRBV5-4 and TRBJ1-2; D possibly corresponds to TRBD1 (6 bases). The V end was cut by 6 bases, the J end by 1 base, with 10 bases between. CDR1 and CDR2 (germline): SGHNT, YYREEE (reference sequence). CDR3 length: 13 amino acids. CDR3 in DNA: TGTGCCAGCACCCTACAGGGTAACTATGGCTACACCTTC. Its protein product is CASTLQGNYGYTF.

This rearrangement joins TRBV27 to TRBJ1-2; TRBD1 is a possible D gene (5 bases). This CDR3 contains 15 residues. Germline V gives CDR1 MNHEY, CDR2 SMNVEV (reference sequence). V lost 3 bases to trimming and J lost 5 bases, with 16 bases between them. The CDR3 DNA sequence: TGTGCCAGCAGTTTCTATTCCGGGGCCTCGTATGGCTACACCTTC. The encoded protein is CASSFYSGASYGYTF.

The chain has TRBV5-5 and TRBJ2-3; 8 nucleotides align to TRBD2. Germline V gives CDR1 SGHKS, CDR2 YYEKEE (reference sequence). This CDR3 has 18 amino acids. Losses at the gene ends were 3 bases for V and 2 bases for J; bases not matched to a gene: 14. The CDR3 bases are TGTGCCAGCAGCTCTCCGAACACTAGCGGCCATATCACAGATACGCAGTATTTT. It is translated as CASSSPNTSGHITDTQYF.

This sequence joins TRBV5-1 and TRBJ1-1; unclear D gene. V dropped 0 bases and J dropped 1 base, with 16 bases sitting between them. The CDR3 spans 17 residues. Germline V gives CDR1 SGHRS, CDR2 YFSETQ. CDR3 loop: CASSLGLEGSKNTEAFF. Here the CDR3 DNA reads TGCGCCAGCAGCTTGGGACTCGAGGGTTCCAAGAACACTGAAGCTTTCTTT.